The 5 T cell receptor beta chains presented below share a single source sample, sequenced in a study of Graves' ophthalmopathy and Graves' hyperthyroidism. The TCR beta CDR3 regions underwent amplification from RNA transcripts. RT-PCR in the first round used HTBI primers; a second-round multiplex PCR followed. TCRdb passed the multiplex PCR reads through MiXCR, listing each CDR3 protein once. In the table there are approximately 700,000 distinct CDR3 sequences, about two fifths of which are singletons. Specimen: peripheral blood. These receptor sequences come from an adult man with Graves' ophthalmopathy.

Points on this clonotype: The junction and the germline gene differ at one end; a read error may be behind it. This chain uses TRBV5-1 with TRBJ2-5, with D perhaps matching TRBD1 or TRBD2 (6 bases each). CDR1 and CDR2 from the germline V gene are SGHRS and YFSETQ. This CDR3 spans 16 amino acids. The CDR3 spells CASRKQRGLHEETQHF. CDR3 nucleotides: TGCGCCAGCAGAAAACAACGGGGGCTGCACGAAGAGACCCAGCACTTC. The entire variable domain, with the rest obtained from reference TRBV5-1 and TRBJ2-5, is as follows: KAGVTQTPRYLIKTRGQQVTLSCSPISGHRSVSWYQQTPGQGLQFLFEYFSETQRNKGNFPGRFSGRQFSNSRSEMNVSTLELGDSALYLCASRKQRGLHEETQHFGPGTRLLVL.

This clonotype was counted between two and nine times. The chain links TRBV4-3 to TRBJ1-5; D is uncertain. Germline V CDR1 and CDR2: LGHNA, YSLEER. Trimming took 5 bases from V and 0 from J, leaving 14 bases between them. This CDR3 spans 16 amino acids. CDR3 in DNA: TGCGCCAGCAGCATAGGACTCGGGAATAGCAATCAGCCCCAGCATTTT. Translated: CASSIGLGNSNQPQHF.

This clonotype was detected a few times. The CDR3 is CASSGGQVSQETQYF. CDR3 DNA sequence: TGTGCCAGCAGCGGGGGACAGGTCTCCCAAGAGACCCAGTACTTC. This rearrangement joins TRBV9 to TRBJ2-5; 8 positions agree with TRBD1. Germline trimming cut 3 bases from V and 1 base from J; bases unmatched to any gene: 5. Germline CDR1 and CDR2: SGDLS and YYNGEE. The CDR3 is 15 residues long.

The chain is built from TRBV10-3 and TRBJ1-5; D is uncertain. Trimming removed 6 bases from V and 15 bases from J, with 21 bases in between. This CDR3 is 13 amino acids long. Germline V lookup: CDR1 ENHRY, CDR2 SYGVKD. The CDR3 sequence is CAISGEVNQSLHF. The CDR3 bases are TGTGCCATCAGCGGGGAAGTTAATCAGTCCCTGCATTTT.

The chain employs TRBV20-1 and TRBJ1-3, with D uncertain. The CDR3 is 13 amino acids. Germline loops: CDR1 DFQATT, CDR2 SNEGSKA (reference sequence). V was clipped by 5 bases and J by 4 bases, with 12 bases between them. This CDR3 reads CSARPGWGNTIYF. CDR3 sequence (DNA): TGCAGTGCTCGTCCGGGGTGGGGAAACACCATATATTTT.